This is a list of T cell receptor beta chains from one sample in a study of blood T cell repertoires in COVID-19. The repertoire was sequenced with immunoSEQ multiplex PCR; TCRdb's copy has only in-frame clones and lacks some. The sample lists 110,000 to 150,000 clones, around 89% occurring once. Sequencing used peripheral blood. Receptor source: a man aged 60 to 75 with active or convalescent COVID-19. Each CDR3 is given with its conserved first and last residue. D genes are given only for firm matches. Clone sizes are given selectively: once, few, many, or a class where the clone is expanded.

clone_size j_call v_call d_call cdr3_aa cdr3_nt
NA TRBJ2-7 TRBV5-6 TRBD2 CASSLGAGDEQYF TGTGCCAGCAGCTTGGGGGCGGGAGACGAGCAGTACTTC
NA TRBJ1-6 TRBV7-2 NA CASSLMTGGNSPLHF TGTGCCAGCAGCTTAATGACAGGTGGGAATTCACCCCTCCACTTT
NA TRBJ2-2 TRBV29-1 NA CSVLWRGPRTGELFF TGCAGCGTTCTCTGGCGGGGCCCCAGGACCGGGGAGCTGTTTTTT
NA TRBJ1-4 TRBV28 TRBD1 CASSSPGDRGLEKLFF TGTGCCAGCAGTTCTCCCGGGGACAGGGGCTTAGAAAAACTGTTTTTT
NA TRBJ2-2 TRBV7-2 TRBD2 CASSSGLAGVTGELFF TGTGCCAGCAGCTCGGGACTAGCGGGAGTCACCGGGGAGCTGTTTTTT
NA TRBJ1-5 TRBV27 TRBD1 CASSLTGTSNQPQHF TGTGCCAGCAGTTTGACAGGGACGAGCAATCAGCCCCAGCATTTT
NA TRBJ2-1 TRBV6-2/TRBV6-3 TRBD2 CASSPLPLAGRGFF TGTGCCAGCAGCCCCTTGCCCCTAGCGGGACGGGGGTTCTTC
once TRBJ2-7 TRBV28 NA CASSPPGDLWNEQYF TGTGCCAGCAGTCCCCCAGGGGACCTCTGGAACGAGCAGTACTTC
NA TRBJ1-3 TRBV29-1 NA CSVSNRSSGNTIYF TGCAGCGTGTCGAACAGATCCTCTGGAAACACCATATATTTT
once TRBJ2-2 TRBV24-1 TRBD1 CATSDPGTANTGELFF TGTGCCACCAGTGATCCCGGGACAGCGAACACCGGGGAGCTGTTTTTT
NA TRBJ2-2 TRBV28 NA CASSPGSVGTGELFF TGTGCCAGCAGTCCCGGCAGCGTAGGCACCGGGGAGCTGTTTTTT
NA TRBJ1-1 TRBV10-3 TRBD1 CAISDRDRGQDEAFF TGTGCCATCAGTGACCGAGACAGGGGGCAGGATGAAGCTTTCTTT
NA TRBJ2-1 TRBV21-1 NA CASSNRDRVDEQFF TGTGCCAGCAGCAACCGGGACAGGGTTGATGAGCAGTTCTTC
NA TRBJ2-1 TRBV5-5 TRBD2 CASSLKGIAGETYNEQFF TGTGCCAGCAGCTTAAAAGGAATAGCGGGGGAAACTTACAATGAGCAGTTCTTC
NA TRBJ2-3 TRBV23-1 TRBD2 CASYPEPDSSLPYGRRSTDTQYF TGCGCCAGCTACCCCGAACCTGACAGCTCATTACCATACGGGAGGCGAAGCACAGATACGCAGTATTTT
few TRBJ2-2 TRBV29-1 NA CSAVVARLENTGELFF TGCAGCGCCGTAGTGGCCAGGCTTGAGAACACCGGGGAGCTGTTTTTT
NA TRBJ2-5 TRBV7-9 TRBD1 CASRGTGGRETQYF TGTGCCAGCAGAGGAACAGGGGGTCGAGAGACCCAGTACTTC
NA TRBJ2-1 TRBV11-2 TRBD1 CASSPDRVSDEQFF TGTGCCAGCAGCCCAGACAGGGTCTCAGATGAGCAGTTCTTC
few TRBJ2-5 TRBV19 TRBD2 CASSTWTSGSRETQYF TGTGCCAGTAGTACATGGACTAGCGGAAGTCGAGAGACCCAGTACTTC
NA TRBJ2-3 TRBV24-1 TRBD2 CATSENSGGLTDTQYF TGTGCCACCAGTGAAAATAGCGGGGGGCTCACAGATACGCAGTATTTT
NA TRBJ1-2 TRBV7-9 NA CASSSNEGVWGYTF TGTGCCAGCAGCTCCAATGAAGGAGTGTGGGGCTACACCTTC
NA TRBJ2-7 TRBV11-1 NA CASTIRGANSYEQYF TGTGCCAGCACCATCCGGGGGGCCAATTCTTACGAGCAGTACTTC
NA TRBJ1-1 TRBV19 NA CASSIAHGVAEAFF TGTGCCAGTAGTATAGCTCACGGGGTAGCTGAAGCTTTCTTT
NA TRBJ1-1 TRBV19 TRBD1 CASRWGQLNTEAFF TGTGCCAGTAGATGGGGACAGTTAAACACTGAAGCTTTCTTT
NA TRBJ2-2 TRBV28 TRBD2 CASSLRREGSGELFF TGTGCCAGCAGTTTGAGGCGGGAGGGGTCCGGGGAGCTGTTTTTT
NA TRBJ2-7 TRBV19 TRBD1 CASSKLPGTGDSEQYF TGTGCCAGTAGTAAACTCCCCGGGACAGGGGATAGCGAGCAGTACTTC
once TRBJ2-1 TRBV2 NA CASSDQGGVGNEQFF TGTGCCAGCAGTGACCAGGGGGGTGTGGGCAATGAGCAGTTCTTC
NA TRBJ2-5 TRBV24-1 TRBD1 CATSDPGGQEETQYF TGTGCCACCAGTGATCCAGGGGGCCAGGAAGAGACCCAGTACTTC
NA TRBJ2-5 TRBV6-5 TRBD1 CASSRQGKTQYF TGTGCCAGCAGCCGACAGGGGAAGACCCAGTACTTC
NA TRBJ1-3 TRBV6-2/TRBV6-3 NA CASSYELGEPSGNTIYF TGTGCCAGCAGTTACGAGTTAGGGGAACCATCTGGAAACACCATATATTTT
NA TRBJ2-7 TRBV28 TRBD2 CASRSSGGPSYEQYF TGTGCCAGCAGGTCTAGCGGGGGGCCTTCCTACGAGCAGTACTTC
once TRBJ1-5 TRBV10-3 NA CAISESAGNQPQHF TGTGCCATCAGTGAATCGGCAGGGAATCAGCCCCAGCATTTT
once TRBJ2-3 TRBV2 NA CASSRTVTDTQYF TGTGCCAGCAGTAGGACAGTCACAGATACGCAGTATTTT
NA TRBJ2-3 TRBV7-2 NA CASSRQPSTDTQYF TGTGCCAGCAGTCGACAGCCTAGCACAGATACGCAGTATTTT
once TRBJ1-1 TRBV7-3 NA CASSRGGLNTEAFF TGTGCCAGCAGTCGCGGCGGCTTGAACACTGAAGCTTTCTTT
NA TRBJ2-3 TRBV18 TRBD1 CASSPQQRRDRVPDTQYF TGTGCCAGCTCACCACAACAAAGGCGGGACAGGGTCCCAGATACGCAGTATTTT
NA TRBJ2-5 TRBV3-1/TRBV3-2 NA CASSLSQGQETQYF TGTGCCAGCAGCCTTTCACAGGGCCAAGAGACCCAGTACTTC
NA TRBJ1-5 TRBV28 NA CASSSSGSSYQPQHF TGTGCCAGCAGTTCTTCCGGGTCCTCGTATCAGCCCCAGCATTTT
NA TRBJ1-3 TRBV10-2 TRBD1 CASRKGQPSGNTIYF TGCGCCAGCAGAAAGGGACAGCCCTCTGGAAACACCATATATTTT
NA TRBJ2-7 TRBV14 NA CASSPGGTVTYEQYF TGTGCCAGCTCGCCCGGAGGGACAGTTACCTACGAGCAGTACTTC
NA TRBJ2-3 TRBV9 NA CASSVGGGVGTDTQYF TGTGCCAGCAGCGTAGGAGGAGGGGTGGGCACAGATACGCAGTATTTT
once TRBJ2-2 TRBV6-5 TRBD1 CASSVTGDTGELFF TGTGCCAGCAGCGTGACAGGGGATACCGGGGAGCTGTTTTTT
once TRBJ1-2 TRBV27 TRBD1 CASSFSGGAGGYTF TGTGCCAGCAGTTTTTCAGGGGGCGCGGGTGGCTACACCTTC
NA TRBJ2-5 TRBV11-2 TRBD1 CASSPDGQDLYQETQYF TGTGCCAGCAGCCCCGATGGACAGGACCTGTACCAAGAGACCCAGTACTTC
NA TRBJ1-5 TRBV24-1 NA CATSDHRDSNQPQHF TGTGCCACCAGTGATCACAGGGATAGCAATCAGCCCCAGCATTTT
NA TRBJ2-5 TRBV20-1 TRBD1 CSASLQGADGTQYF TGCAGTGCTAGTCTTCAGGGGGCTGATGGGACCCAGTACTTC
NA TRBJ1-1 TRBV28 NA CASSSPRGKGTEAFF TGTGCCAGCAGTTCACCCAGGGGAAAGGGCACTGAAGCTTTCTTT